Below are 7 T cell receptor beta chains sequenced from a single sample in a study of HIV-infected children after antiretroviral therapy interruption. As to treatment: PENTA 11 planned treatment interruption arm or continuous ART arm. Unique molecular identifiers were included in an RNA-based 3' RACE TCR library. MiXCR, applied by TCRdb to the 3' RACE reads, yields one record per CDR3 protein. The sample carries approximately 89,000 distinct CDR3 sequences, 6.9% recorded once. Sequences were derived from CD45RA+ CD4+ T cells from PBMCs, pooled from several time points, sampled from a donor given antiretroviral therapy, either interrupted or continuous. As to subset: naive CD4+ CD45RA+ CD45RO- T cells. These receptors originate from a pool of human donors with HIV.

This clonotype showed up many times. V is TRBV5-1 and J is TRBJ2-6; D possibly corresponds to TRBD1 (5 bases). The germline V gene encodes CDR1 SGHRS and CDR2 YFSETQ. This CDR3 contains 18 residues. Trimming left V 3 bases short and J 1 base short, with 17 bases between. CDR3 sequence (DNA): TGCGCCAGCAGCTGGGGCGGTACTGGTATTTCTGGGGCCAACGTCCTGACTTTC. Residues: CASSWGGTGISGANVLTF.

This clonotype came up many times. This sequence joins TRBV19 and TRBJ1-2; D not resolved. CDR1 LNHDA and CDR2 SQIVND come from the germline V gene (reference sequence). The CDR3 is 13 amino acids. Trimming took off 0 bases at V and 8 bases at J, with 10 bases between the two ends. The CDR3 region has the DNA TGTGCCAGTAGTATAGATATAGTACGAGGCTACACCTTC. Residues: CASSIDIVRGYTF.

This clonotype was seen more than once but under ten times. The rearrangement uses TRBV11-2 and TRBJ2-5; 7 bases align to TRBD2. The CDR3 has 17 residues. Germline CDR1 is SGHAT and CDR2 is FQNNGV. Germline trimming cut 2 bases from V and 3 bases from J; bases unmatched to any gene: 12. The CDR3 DNA reads TGTGCCAGCAGCTTATGGTCAATAGCGGGCAATGAAGAGACCCAGTACTTC. Translated, it gives CASSLWSIAGNEETQYF.

The sample holds many counts of this clonotype. The chain has TRBV20-1 and TRBJ2-2, with 7 bases matching TRBD1. The ends lost 0 bases at V and 8 bases at J; junction bases unmatched: 9. The length of the CDR3 is 15 residues. In germline, CDR1 is DFQATT, CDR2 SNEGSKA (reference sequence). The CDR3 coding sequence is TGCAGTGCTAGAGAAAGGGGGCCGAAGGCTGGGGAGCTGTTTTTT. Protein: CSARERGPKAGELFF.

This sequence joins TRBV23-1 and TRBJ2-1, with TRBD1 matching 9 bases. TRBV23-1 is reported as an ORF; its role is uncertain. The CDR3 runs to 16 residues. V lost 2 bases to trimming and J lost 4 bases; unmatched junction nucleotides: 6. CDR3 nucleotides: TGCGCCAGCAGTCAACGCCGGGACAGGGAGTACAATGAGCAGTTCTTC. Its protein product is CASSQRRDREYNEQFF.

This chain links TRBV2 with TRBJ1-5; D unclear. The V and J ends lost 0 bases and 7 bases respectively, with 13 bases between them. Germline lookup yields CDR1 SNHLY and CDR2 FYNNEI. This CDR3 has 15 residues. CDR3 sequence: CASSEAWVAEQPQHF. CDR3 DNA: TGTGCCAGCAGTGAAGCGTGGGTAGCAGAACAGCCCCAGCATTTT. Full variable domain (rest looked up from reference TRBV2 and TRBJ1-5): EPEVTQTPSHQVTQMGQEVILRCVPISNHLYFYWYRQILGQKVEFLVSFYNNEISEKSEIFDDQFSVERPDGSNFTLKIRSTKLEDSAMYFCASSEAWVAEQPQHFGDGTRLSIL.

The gene calls are TRBV13 and TRBJ1-1; unclear D gene. The CDR3 runs 13 residues. Trimming left V 5 bases short and J 1 base short, with 8 bases between. Germline V gene data show CDR1 as PRHDT and CDR2 as FYEKMQ (reference sequence). The CDR3 nucleotides are TGTGCCAGCAGCCGGACCGAGAACACTGAAGCTTTCTTT. Its translation: CASSRTENTEAFF.